A single sample gave rise to the 14 T cell receptor beta chains below, sequenced in a study of response to subunit inactivated influenza vaccine. TCRdb ran MiXCR on the RT-PCR reads and lists one entry per CDR3 protein. The sample lists hundreds of thousands of distinct CDR3 sequences, approximately 14% seen once, with roughly 10% in the top ten. The material sequenced was PBMCs from blood, taken 11 to 12 days after vaccination. All receptors derive from a man aged 45-65 years who received an inactivated influenza vaccine.

The table lists this clonotype with many counts. The V gene is TRBV20-1, the J gene TRBJ2-7; no clear D gene. Germline V gives CDR1 DFQATT, CDR2 SNEGSKA (reference sequence). This CDR3 spans 15 amino acids. Trimming left V 0 bases short and J 1 base short, with 13 bases between. The CDR3 nucleotides are TGCAGTGCTAGAGATTTTCGGCTCGGGTCCTACGAGCAGTACTTC. Amino acid sequence: CSARDFRLGSYEQYF.

The CDR3 spells CSVRGGAAYNEQFF. DNA for the CDR3: TGCAGCGTTCGGGGTGGGGCGGCCTACAATGAGCAGTTCTTC. The chain uses TRBV29-1 and TRBJ2-1, with D perhaps given as TRBD1 or TRBD2 (5 bases each). The V gene's germline CDR1 is SQVTM and CDR2 ANQGSEA. CDR3 length equals 14 residues. V lost 5 bases and J 2 bases, leaving 13 bases between the germline ends.

This clonotype was counted between two and nine times. The J gene is TRBJ1-1, the V gene TRBV6-1, with 9 nucleotides matching TRBD1. This CDR3 contains 15 residues. V lost 5 bases to trimming and J lost 0 bases; unmatched junction nucleotides: 4. Germline V lookup: CDR1 MNHNS, CDR2 SASEGT. CDR3 amino acids: CASSPRTGVNTEAFF. The CDR3 DNA reads TGTGCCAGCAGTCCTCGGACAGGGGTGAACACTGAAGCTTTCTTT.

V usage is TRBV28 and J usage is TRBJ2-2, with 7 nucleotides matching TRBD2. The CDR3 is made up of 16 amino acids. The germline CDR1 and CDR2 sequences are MDHEN and SYDVKM. Germline trimming cut 6 bases from V and 3 bases from J; bases unmatched to any gene: 10. In DNA, the CDR3 is TGTGCCAGCAGCCCCCCGGGACTACCCTACACCGGGGAGCTGTTTTTT. Translation gives CASSPPGLPYTGELFF.

This clonotype was found many times. J is TRBJ2-3 and V is TRBV6-2 or TRBV6-3; 10 bases fit TRBD1. This CDR3 contains 15 residues. Trimming took 5 bases from V and 3 from J; bases not matched to a gene: 5. The germline gives CDR1 MNHEY, CDR2 SVGEGT. The CDR3 DNA reads TGTGCCAGCAGTCATCCGGGACAGGGGACAGATACGCAGTATTTT. Encoded protein: CASSHPGQGTDTQYF.

The chain couples TRBV7-2 to TRBJ2-2, with 11 bases that match TRBD2. The CDR3 has 17 amino acids. Germline loops: CDR1 SGHTA, CDR2 FQGNSA. V shed 5 bases and J 4 bases; nucleotides not matched to a gene: 9. The CDR3 sequence: CASSLRTGLAVTGELFF. The CDR3 bases are TGTGCCAGCAGCCTACGAACGGGACTAGCGGTCACCGGGGAGCTGTTTTTT.

The table lists this clonotype with a few counts. V and J are TRBV6-5 and TRBJ2-1; 9 nucleotides match TRBD2. Losses at the gene ends were 0 bases for V and 9 bases for J; bases not matched to a gene: 12. This CDR3 is 17 amino acids long. Germline CDR1 MNHEY, CDR2 SVGAGI. The CDR3: CASSYSTWLAGLGEQFF. The DNA for the CDR3 is TGTGCCAGCAGTTACTCGACTTGGCTAGCGGGGCTGGGTGAGCAGTTCTTC.

CDR3 protein: CASSFTVGQAYEQYF. For the CDR3, the DNA is TGTGCCAGCAGCTTCACGGTAGGACAGGCCTACGAGCAGTACTTC. This chain uses TRBV7-2 with TRBJ2-7, with 7 nucleotides matching TRBD1. Per the germline V gene, CDR1 is SGHTA and CDR2 is FQGNSA. V lost 3 bases and J lost 2; bases outside the gene matches: 7. This CDR3 has 15 amino acids. Using reference TRBV7-2 and TRBJ2-7 for the parts outside the CDR3, the full variable domain is GAGVSQSPSNKVTEKGKDVELRCDPISGHTALYWYRQSLGQGLEFLIYFQGNSAPDKSGLPSDRFSAERTGGSVSTLTIQRTQQEDSAVYLCASSFTVGQAYEQYFGPGTRLTVT.

This CDR3 is CVGVGGSGGTGELFF. CDR3 coding DNA: TGCGTCGGGGTAGGAGGGAGCGGAGGAACCGGGGAGCTGTTTTTT. V usage is TRBV20-1 and J usage is TRBJ2-2; the D gene is possibly TRBD2 (6 bases). The CDR3 is 15 amino acids. Germline lookup yields CDR1 DFQATT and CDR2 SNEGSKA (reference sequence).

The chain has TRBV6-5 and TRBJ2-7; TRBD2 might be the D (5 bases). This CDR3 comprises 15 residues. Germline V lookup: CDR1 MNHEY, CDR2 SVGAGI. The ends were cut back, 2 bases at V and 0 bases at J, with 11 bases in the middle. In DNA, the CDR3 is TGTGCCAGCAGTTACGGAGGCTTGAGCTCCTACGAGCAGTACTTC. Its protein product is CASSYGGLSSYEQYF.

At least ten counts were recorded for this clonotype. The chain joins TRBV7-2 to TRBJ2-4; 11 bases line up with TRBD2. The CDR3 is 14 residues long. J lost 5 bases, V lost 5 bases, and 2 bases had no gene match. Germline V gene data show CDR1 as SGHTA and CDR2 as FQGNSA. This CDR3 reads CASSRGLAENIQYF. The CDR3 DNA sequence: TGTGCCAGCAGCAGGGGACTAGCGGAAAACATTCAGTACTTC.

This clonotype has ten or more counts. V and J are TRBV29-1 and TRBJ2-3; 13 nucleotides align to TRBD2. The V gene end was trimmed by 4 bases and the J gene end by 6 bases; junction bases not matched to a gene: 7. The CDR3 contains 15 residues. The germline gives CDR1 SQVTM, CDR2 ANQGSEA. The CDR3 is CSVGTTSGGADTQYF. CDR3 sequence (DNA): TGCAGCGTTGGGACCACTAGCGGGGGGGCCGATACGCAGTATTTT.

This clonotype was counted ten times or more. This chain uses TRBV7-6 with TRBJ2-3; D is undetermined. The ends were cut back, 2 bases at V and 0 bases at J, with 9 bases in the middle. Germline values: CDR1 SGHVS, CDR2 FNYEAQ. CDR3 length: 15 amino acids. The CDR3, as DNA: TGTGCCAGCAGCTTAAGGACGGCGAGCACAGATACGCAGTATTTT. This encodes CASSLRTASTDTQYF.

As to this clonotype: At one boundary the junction diverges from the germline segment, which might be a read error. The chain employs TRBV11-2 and TRBJ1-1; D call uncertain. Germline assignment: CDR1 SGHAT and CDR2 FQNNGV. The CDR3 has 12 amino acids. The CDR3 region is CARSLGFKEAFF. CDR3 DNA: TGTGCCCGCAGCTTAGGTTTTAAAGAAGCTTTCTTT.